The entry that follows covers one TCR beta chain sequence. No antigen is known for it. CDR3 length equals 12 residues. Germline lookup yields CDR1 SGHDT and CDR2 YYEEEE. The V and J ends lost 4 bases and 13 bases, in that order; junction bases with no gene match: 9. Using its own MiXCR run on the reads, TCRdb lists one record per CDR3 protein. Of some 99,000 distinct CDR3 sequences in the sample, about 30% were seen once. The source of the sample is a study of T cell repertoires in cytomegalovirus infection. Across the whole study: Public TCR beta signatures indicated both CMV infection and matching HLA type.

The chain couples TRBV5-6 to TRBJ1-2, with 8 bases aligning to TRBD1. The material was CD8+ T cells from cultured PBMCs, obtained from culture after CMV antigen stimulation. The source of this sequence is a human donor in good health (CMV status not recorded). Some clones in this sample may be carry-over from other donors' samples. The CDR3 is CASSQDRAYLTF. As DNA, the CDR3 is TGTGCCAGCAGCCAGGACAGGGCTTACCTCACCTTC.